The clone carrying this T cell receptor (beta chain) was counted a few times. Its antigen remains unknown. The data stem from a study of identical twins. V lost 7 bases and J 2 bases, leaving 14 bases between the germline ends. The germline V gene has CDR1 SQVTM and CDR2 ANQGSEA. CDR3 length: 13 amino acids. TCRdb passed the 5' RACE reads through MiXCR, listing each CDR3 protein once. The data show roughly 720,000 distinct CDR3 sequences, 15% to 20% seen once. Study-level points and caveats: Monozygotic twin pairs showed more out-of-frame TCR alpha sharing than models estimated. Weaker excess twin sharing was seen among beta out-of-frame sequences.

These sequences were also reported in another study, on T cells expressing NK-cell markers. That work states: NKG2C+ dominant clonotypes from roughly 6 donors made up about 1.0-7.5% of CD8+ T cells. HCMV specificity of the expanded NKG2C+ T cell clones stayed unclear.

The sample consisted of PBMCs. The chain recombines TRBV29-1 with TRBJ2-5; possibly TRBD2 for D (6 bases). The origin of this receptor is a young woman in good health. The CDR3 loop is CSADTGLQETQYF. The CDR3 coding sequence is TGCAGCGCAGACACGGGACTGCAAGAGACCCAGTACTTC.